This T cell receptor beta chain is from a study of T cell changes during pregnancy in multiple sclerosis. Produced via immunoSEQ multiplex PCR; TCRdb's table is partial and in-frame only. The repertoire holds over 55,000 clones, with 80% to 90% as singletons. Germline CDR1 SSHAT, CDR2 FNYEAQ (reference sequence). The CDR3 spans 13 residues. With V trimmed by 10 bases and J by 5 bases, 8 bases remained unmatched. The V gene is TRBV7-7, the J gene TRBJ2-5; 9 nucleotides align to TRBD1. The sample here was peripheral blood, taken in the first trimester of pregnancy. The TCR comes from a female donor with multiple sclerosis, enrolled in a pregnancy study. CDR3 sequence reads: CATRDREGETQYF. In DNA, the CDR3 is TGTGCCACCCGGGACAGGGAAGGGGAGACCCAGTACTTC.